This T cell receptor beta chain was obtained from a study of response to subunit inactivated influenza vaccine. One entry per CDR3 protein, called by TCRdb with MiXCR from the RT-PCR reads. The table shows approximately 500,000 distinct CDR3 sequences, with 12% to 15% occurring only once. This clonotype was detected a few times. The source of this sequence is a man in his fifties or sixties who received an inactivated influenza vaccine. The starting material was PBMCs from blood, obtained 11 to 12 days after vaccination.

The CDR3 DNA is TGTGCCAGCAGCTTAGCGCGTAGGACAGAGGACACCTACTTTTATGGCTACACCTTC. It translates to CASSLARRTEDTYFYGYTF. The chain has TRBV11-1 and TRBJ1-2, with D possibly matching TRBD1 (6 bases). With 0 bases removed from V and 5 bases from J, the gap between germline ends came to 25 bases. CDR1 SGHAT and CDR2 FQDESV come from the germline V gene (reference sequence). This CDR3 is built from 19 residues.